In its sample, the clone carrying this T cell receptor (beta chain) was seen a few times. The antigen remains undetermined. A template switching step contributed a universal primer site, while unique molecular identifiers were present in the cDNA. A single record per CDR3 protein comes from TCRdb applying MiXCR to the 5' RACE reads. This table has 270,000 or so distinct CDR3 sequences, 6.5% to 9.5% appearing once. The source of the sample is a study of identical twins. V lost 8 bases to trimming and J lost 6 bases, with 14 bases between them. CDR3 length: 13 amino acids. Germline-derived CDR1 and CDR2 are SGHVS and FQNEAQ. The study, taken as a whole, reports: High-abundance cord blood beta clonotypes had fewer insertions; memory repertoires showed none.

The sample was also reused in another study, on yellow fever vaccine responses in identical twins. That report adds: In identical twins, vaccine T cell responses appeared partly shared and partly individual.

The chain links TRBV7-8 to TRBJ2-1; D is unresolved. Sequencing was done on a sample of CD8+ T cells sorted from blood. The sequence came from a woman between 18 and 29 years old in good health. This chain's CDR3 is CASGIRVGNEQFF. DNA for the CDR3: TGTGCCAGCGGAATTAGGGTCGGCAATGAGCAGTTCTTC.